A selection of T cell receptor beta chains follows, all from one sample in a study of cytomegalovirus exposure and HLA in healthy donors. Sequenced by immunoSEQ multiplex PCR; TCRdb stores in-frame clones only, minus some. This table holds about 130,000 clones, approximately 72% found once. Sample: PBMCs. These receptors were taken from a human donor in good health. CDR3s include the opening cysteine and the closing phenylalanine or tryptophan. The D gene is left open where the match is weak. A row's size may be missing; if present it is once, few, many or a size class.

TRBV5-4,TRBJ1-2,-,-,TGTGCCAGCAGCTTGGGTGGTGTGGCAGATCCAGCGGACTATGGCTACACCTTC,CASSLGGVADPADYGYTF
TRBV5-1,TRBJ1-3,-,-,TGCGCCAGCAGTCGGTTCTCGGGGGACTCTGGAAACACCATATATTTT,CASSRFSGDSGNTIYF
TRBV30,TRBJ1-2,-,-,TGTGCCTGGAAAGAACAGGGAGCCAATGGCTACACCTTC,CAWKEQGANGYTF
TRBV2,TRBJ2-6,-,TRBD2,TGTGCCAGCCAGACTAGCGGGATATGGGCTGGGGCCAACGTCCTGACTTTC,CASQTSGIWAGANVLTF
TRBV9,TRBJ2-1,few,TRBD2,TGTGCCAGCAGCGTAGCTATGGCGGGAGGTAGAACCTACAATGAGCAGTTCTTC,CASSVAMAGGRTYNEQFF
TRBV10-3,TRBJ2-5,-,TRBD2,TGTGCCATCAGTGAAAGGGCTAGCGGGGGAAAAGAGACCCAGTACTTC,CAISERASGGKETQYF
TRBV30,TRBJ1-1,few,TRBD1,TGTGCCTGGAGTGTACGACGGACAGGGGGGGTTGAAGCTTTCTTT,CAWSVRRTGGVEAFF
TRBV5-1,TRBJ2-7,-,TRBD1,TGCGCCAGCAGCTTGGGGACTGGACAGGGGATACACGAGCAGTACTTC,CASSLGTGQGIHEQYF
TRBV5-1,TRBJ2-1,once,-,TGCGCCAGCAGCAGCCTTGGGGCGGGGAAATACAATGAGCAGTTCTTC,CASSSLGAGKYNEQFF
TRBV5-8,TRBJ2-1,-,TRBD2,TGTGCCAGCAGCTCGCTAAACCCTAGCGGGGGGGCTTATGAGCAGTTCTTC,CASSSLNPSGGAYEQFF
TRBV5-6,TRBJ1-2,-,-,TGTGCCAGCATCCCGGCAGGGGTAGCTAACTATGGCTACACCTTC,CASIPAGVANYGYTF
TRBV7-2,TRBJ2-2,-,-,TGTGCCAGCTTCCAGGGGTCCGGGGAGCTGTTTTTT,CASFQGSGELFF
TRBV30,TRBJ2-7,few,TRBD1,TGTGCCTGGACCCTCGCTGGACAGGGGTACGAGCAGTACTTC,CAWTLAGQGYEQYF
TRBV5-6,TRBJ1-4,-,-,TGTGCCAGCAGTCGGGACAACAGCCATGAAAAACTGTTTTTT,CASSRDNSHEKLFF
TRBV27,TRBJ2-2,-,-,TGTGCCAGCAGTTCCCTCACAGGGACCGGGGAGCTGTTTTTT,CASSSLTGTGELFF
TRBV11-3,TRBJ2-5,-,-,TGTGCCAGCAGCTTGGGGGGACGTGAGACCCAGTACTTC,CASSLGGRETQYF
TRBV28,TRBJ1-1,-,-,TGTGCCAGCAGTTTACCAGGTCTTGGGGCTTTCTTT,CASSLPGLGAFF
TRBV27,TRBJ2-5,once,TRBD2,TGTGCCAGCAGTTTAAGCGGGATCGAGACCCAGTACTTC,CASSLSGIETQYF
TRBV4-1,TRBJ2-7,-,TRBD1,TGCGCCAGCAGCCACCCGGGACAGGGGTCCTACGAGCAGTACTTC,CASSHPGQGSYEQYF
TRBV5-1,TRBJ2-7,-,-,TGCGCCAGCAGCCCCTGGACTGAGACCTACGAGCAGTACTTC,CASSPWTETYEQYF
TRBV7-9,TRBJ2-2,few,-,TGTGCCAGCAGCTCAGGGACCGGGGAGCTGTTTTTT,CASSSGTGELFF
TRBV4-3,TRBJ1-5,few,-,TGCGCCAGCAGCCAAGATCTGGGAGGTAACAATCAGCCCCAGCATTTT,CASSQDLGGNNQPQHF
TRBV4-2,TRBJ2-2,-,TRBD2,TGTGCCAGCAGCCAAGCGGGGGGGGACACCGGGGAGCTGTTTTTT,CASSQAGGDTGELFF
TRBV25-1,TRBJ2-7,-,-,TGTGCCAGCGCCGACGGGGTCCTTCAGTACTTC,CASADGVLQYF
TRBV28,TRBJ2-1,-,TRBD2,TGTGCCAGCAGTTTTAAGGGACTAGGACCCGTCAATGAGCAGTTCTTC,CASSFKGLGPVNEQFF
TRBV19,TRBJ2-7,-,TRBD2,TGTGCCAGTAGCCGACTAGCATCGTTCTCCTACGAGCAGTACTTC,CASSRLASFSYEQYF
TRBV4-3,TRBJ2-2,-,TRBD2,TGCGCCAGCAGCCCACTAGCGGGGGGCCCTTCGGAGCTGTTTTTT,CASSPLAGGPSELFF
TRBV9,TRBJ2-1,few,-,TGTGCCAGCAGCGTTCGCCCCACGGGGGAGCAGTTCTTC,CASSVRPTGEQFF
TRBV5-8,TRBJ2-3,-,TRBD2,TGTGCCAGCAGCTTGGGACTAGCGGGAAACACAGATACGCAGTATTTT,CASSLGLAGNTDTQYF
TRBV11-3,TRBJ2-3,-,-,TGTGCCAGCAGCTTAGGACGGAGGGAGAGGCCAGATACGCAGTATTTT,CASSLGRRERPDTQYF
TRBV9,TRBJ2-1,few,-,TGTGCCAGCAGCGTATCCGCTAGCGCTCACAATGAGCAGTTCTTC,CASSVSASAHNEQFF
TRBV10-3,TRBJ2-3,-,-,TGTGCCATCAGTGGCAGGGGAACAGATACGCAGTATTTT,CAISGRGTDTQYF
TRBV13,TRBJ2-3,-,-,TGTGCCAGCAGCGGCACCCCAGGGTCGAGGACAGATACGCAGTATTTT,CASSGTPGSRTDTQYF
TRBV5-1,TRBJ2-3,-,TRBD2,TGCGCCAGCAGCTTGTCGGCTAGCGGGAGAGGTGCAGATACGCAGTATTTT,CASSLSASGRGADTQYF
TRBV10-1,TRBJ2-1,few,TRBD2,TGCGCCAGCCCTGGACTAGCGGGGTACAATGAGCAGTTCTTC,CASPGLAGYNEQFF
TRBV6-1,TRBJ2-7,-,TRBD1,TGTGCCAGCTCTAACAGTCAGGGGGTGGACGAGCAGTACTTC,CASSNSQGVDEQYF
TRBV2,TRBJ2-7,-,TRBD1,TGTGCCAGCAGTCGAGACAGGGGATCCTACGAGCAGTACTTC,CASSRDRGSYEQYF
TRBV28,TRBJ1-2,-,TRBD1,TGTGCCAGCAGGCCACAGGGGCCGGGGTATGGCTACACCTTC,CASRPQGPGYGYTF
TRBV7-2,TRBJ1-6,few,-,TGTGCCAGCAGCTTAGACAGGGCCAGGGAACCCCTCCACTTT,CASSLDRAREPLHF
TRBV27,TRBJ2-3,-,TRBD2,TGTGCCAGCAGTTTCTTAGCGGGAGGGCCAGATACGCAGTATTTT,CASSFLAGGPDTQYF
TRBV11-2,TRBJ2-7,-,TRBD2,TGTGCCAGCAGCCCCGTGATGGGGGGGGTTTACGAGCAGTACTTC,CASSPVMGGVYEQYF
TRBV7-2,TRBJ1-1,-,-,TGTGCCAGCAGCTTAACAGGGTGGGGGAACACTGAAGCTTTCTTT,CASSLTGWGNTEAFF
TRBV2,TRBJ1-5,-,-,TGTGCCAGCAGTGGGGGACACCCCAATCAGCCCCAGCATTTT,CASSGGHPNQPQHF
TRBV6-6,TRBJ1-6,-,-,TGTGCCAGCAGTTACGGCGGCAGGGTGCAGAATTCACCCCTCCACTTT,CASSYGGRVQNSPLHF
TRBV4-1,TRBJ2-3,-,TRBD1,TGCGCCAGCAGCTTAGGAGGGGGGACAGGGAGGGATACGCAGTATTTT,CASSLGGGTGRDTQYF
TRBV29-1,TRBJ2-7,few,TRBD1,TGCAGCGTTCGACAGGGGGCAAGCGAGCAGTACTTC,CSVRQGASEQYF
TRBV18,TRBJ2-1,-,TRBD1,TGTGCCAGCTCCCCGGTTACGCAGGGGGCGAGCTCCTACAATGAGCAGTTCTTC,CASSPVTQGASSYNEQFF
TRBV30,TRBJ1-2,-,-,TGTGCCTCTACCCCCGTGGGGGCTGAAGGCTACACCTTC,CASTPVGAEGYTF
TRBV5-1,TRBJ1-1,once,-,TGCGCCAGCAGCTTGGTTGGGGCAGGCACTGAAGCTTTCTTT,CASSLVGAGTEAFF
TRBV5-1,TRBJ2-1,-,TRBD2,TGCGCCAGCAGGCCTCTAGCGGGAGAGGCCCGTGAGCAGTTCTTC,CASRPLAGEAREQFF
TRBV5-6,TRBJ2-1,few,TRBD2,TGTGCCAGCAGCTTTTGGGCGGGAGGGCTCTCCTACAATGAGCAGTTCTTC,CASSFWAGGLSYNEQFF
TRBV5-5,TRBJ1-2,once,-,TGTGCCAGCAGCTCCGATCTTGGAGGGGGCTACACCTTC,CASSSDLGGGYTF